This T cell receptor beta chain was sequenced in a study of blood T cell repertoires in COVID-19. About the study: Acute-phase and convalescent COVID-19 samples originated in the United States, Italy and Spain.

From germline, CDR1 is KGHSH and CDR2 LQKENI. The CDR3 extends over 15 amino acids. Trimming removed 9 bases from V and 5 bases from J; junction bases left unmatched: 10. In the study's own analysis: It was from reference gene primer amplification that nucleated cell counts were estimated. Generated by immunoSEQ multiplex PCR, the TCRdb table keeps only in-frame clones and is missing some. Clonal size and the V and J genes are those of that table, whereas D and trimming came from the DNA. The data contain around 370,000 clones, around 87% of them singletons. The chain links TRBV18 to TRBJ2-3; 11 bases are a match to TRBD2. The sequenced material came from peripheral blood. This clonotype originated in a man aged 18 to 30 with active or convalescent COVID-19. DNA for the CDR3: TGTGCCAGTTCAACCATAGGACTAGCGGGAGATACGCAGTATTTT. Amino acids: CASSTIGLAGDTQYF.